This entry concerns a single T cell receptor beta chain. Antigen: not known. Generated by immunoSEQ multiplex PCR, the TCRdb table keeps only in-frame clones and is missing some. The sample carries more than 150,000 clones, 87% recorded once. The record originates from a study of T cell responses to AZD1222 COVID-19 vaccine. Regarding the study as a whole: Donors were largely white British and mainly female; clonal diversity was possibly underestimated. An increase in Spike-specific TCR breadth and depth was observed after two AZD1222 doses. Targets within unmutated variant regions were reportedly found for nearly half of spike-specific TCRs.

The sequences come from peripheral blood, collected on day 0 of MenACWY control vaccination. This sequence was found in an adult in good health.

CDR3 in amino acids: CAGAAPGVNTEAFF. CDR3 nucleotides: TGTGCCGGGGCTGCTCCGGGCGTGAACACTGAAGCTTTCTTT. This sequence joins TRBV28 and TRBJ1-1, with D possibly being TRBD1 (5 bases). The CDR3 length is 14 residues. Trimming cost V 11 bases and J 0 bases, with 16 bases left between them. The germline V gene has CDR1 MDHEN and CDR2 SYDVKM.